The text below deals with one T cell receptor (beta chain). Its antigen remains undetermined. No clone much larger than this one lies a single base away; base qualities are absent. Libraries were made using RT-PCR. Reads for this sample came from a NextSeq 550. The public reads were quality trimmed at Q25 with fastp and then assembled into clones with MiXCR by TCRdb, keeping productive beta chains. Entries are consolidated by CDR3 protein sequence, retaining the most common genes and DNA. Within this sample are roughly 230,000 distinct CDR3 sequences, with around an eighth of them counted one time only. Jointly, the top ten make up approximately 10% of the sample. V trim: 2 bases; J trim: 1 base; unmatched bases: 9. The CDR3 starts with the cysteine, ends with the phenylalanine, and has 17 residues. The sequence is cut down to CDR3 DNA, 51 bases in frame from base 1. Looking up the germline V gene yields CDR1 SGHTA and CDR2 FQGNSA.

The data were obtained in a study of patients and donors after allogeneic stem cell transplantation (dated by TCRdb to 2020 to 2022). Rearrangement joined TRBV7-2 to TRBJ2-3; 7 bases in the junction line up with TRBD2. The TCR originated in a human donor who was either an allogeneic HSCT recipient or a stem cell or donor lymphocyte infusion donor (not recorded which). It is not recorded whose cells these are; they may come from a transplant donor. The specimen was blood, either unsorted or a sorted T cell fraction (not recorded which). CDR3 region: CASSLYERGPRTDTQYF. The DNA is as follows: TGTGCCAGCAGCTTATACGAGCGGGGTCCCCGCACAGATACGCAGTATTTT. The entire variable domain, with the stretches around the CDR3 drawn from the reference TRBV7-2 and TRBJ2-3 proteins, is GAGVSQSPSNKVTEKGKDVELRCDPISGHTALYWYRQSLGQGLEFLIYFQGNSAPDKSGLPSDRFSAERTGGSVSTLTIQRTQQEDSAVYLCASSLYERGPRTDTQYFGPGTRLTVL.